The source of this T cell receptor (beta chain) is a study of CD8 T cells in ankylosing spondylitis (dated by TCRdb to about 2017). As for the study more broadly: T cell receptor beta repertoires were profiled in healthy donors and ankylosing spondylitis patients so that disease-linked TCR variants could be found. The whole study cohort included some 100 healthy donors and about two dozen ankylosing spondylitis patients. Peripheral blood was sampled, and synovial fluid was additionally collected from ankylosing spondylitis patients. Beyond this particular receptor, the publication reports: In peripheral blood, the disease-linked clones were found at relatively low frequencies and had a CD8+ phenotype. A TCR beta motif of about eight highly homologous amino acid variants appeared characteristic of blood from ankylosing spondylitis patients. Significant enrichment of the disease-linked clones was reported in matched synovial fluid samples from ankylosing spondylitis patients. Some motif variants had previously been reported in the synovial fluid and blood of reactive arthritis patients, which suggests shared mechanisms of disease initiation.

The sequencer was an Illumina HiSeq 2500. Quantitative 5'-RACE with molecular barcodes was used to prepare TCR beta libraries. The study's processing was this. To identify disease-linked TCR variants, a new computational method was used, one built on a probabilistic model of VDJ rearrangement. TCRdb reanalyzed the raw reads on its own, using fastp at Q25 for trimming and MiXCR for clone calling, and kept in-frame beta chains. Every CDR3 protein is listed once, alongside the most common genes and DNA of its rows. What appears here as the V and J calls and clone size reflects TCRdb's work, not the paper's. The sample table lists 210,000 or so distinct CDR3 sequences, 7% to 10% of them with a count of one. The ten largest clones take up about 5% of the sample. CDR1 MNHNS and CDR2 SASEGT were looked up in the germline V gene. From its cysteine to its phenylalanine, the CDR3 spans 14 amino acids. Just the 42-base CDR3 DNA is kept, in frame starting at base 1. V and J lose 5 bases and 1 base, and a span of 9 bases separates them.

This clonotype showed up many times. The antigen it binds to is not known. Base qualities are not recorded, but no much larger clone differs from it by a single base. Sequencing input: blood, either unsorted or a sorted T cell fraction (not recorded which). This clonotype originated in a female donor with ankylosing spondylitis or in good health (not recorded which). The rearrangement joined TRBV6-1 to TRBJ1-5, and possibly TRBD1, on 6 matching bases. The sequenced DNA is TGTGCCAGCAGTCAACAGGGAAGCAATCAGCCCCAGCATTTT. It codes for CASSQQGSNQPQHF.